The TCR beta chain described here comes from a study of T-cell reconstitution after alpha-beta-depleted transplantation in children. This clonotype was counted only a few times. At one end the junction does not follow the germline gene, possibly because of a read error. Germline assignment: CDR1 SGHTA and CDR2 FQGNSA. This CDR3 contains 14 residues. A TCRbeta library incorporating unique molecular identifiers was prepared. In TCRdb, the PCR reads were re-called with MiXCR into one record per CDR3 protein. The sample carries approximately 390,000 distinct CDR3 sequences, roughly a tenth recorded once. The source is a human donor who donated a stem cell graft to a child with acute myeloid leukemia. This rearrangement joins TRBV7-2 to TRBJ2-7, with 14 bases matching TRBD2. The sequencing here drew on PBMCs from the stem cell graft donor, taken from the stem cell graft. The CDR3 here is CASSTGLAGAGLSF. The CDR3 nucleotides read TGTGCCAGCAGCACGGGACTAGCGGGAGCGGGCTTGAGCTTC.